Listed here are 18 T cell receptor beta chains from one sample, sequenced in a study of beta chain features in type 1 diabetes. Every isolated RNA sample was fully reverse transcribed, so sequencing captured expressed TCRB transcripts. Sequencing was performed with immunoSEQ multiplex PCR; in TCRdb, only in-frame clones are kept and a portion is missing. The sample lists 200,000 to 300,000 clones, about 70% occurring once. Sequenced material: naive CD4+ T cells from blood. These TCRs come from a man aged 30-40 years in good health.

This chain joins TRBV18 and TRBJ1-3; D possibly corresponds to TRBD1 (5 bases). CDR3 length: 15 amino acids. CDR1 and CDR2 (germline): KGHSH, LQKENI. The germline V and J ends were trimmed by 3 bases and 3 bases, with 12 bases remaining between them. CDR3 in amino acids: CASSPSGTSGNTIYF. The CDR3 DNA reads as TGTGCCAGCTCACCCTCCGGGACGAGTGGAAACACCATATATTTT.

As to this clone: Other nucleotide sequences in the sample specify the same CDR3. The chain joins TRBV15 to TRBJ2-7; no clear D gene. The CDR3 runs to 12 residues. V lost 0 bases, J lost 3 bases, and 3 bases lay in between. Looked up from germline, CDR1 is LNHNV and CDR2 is YYDKDF (reference sequence). CDR3 nucleotides: TGTGCCACCAGCAGAGAAAGCTACGAGCAGTACTTC. It yields the protein CATSRESYEQYF.

The CDR3 here is CAWSDRGLSNQPQHF. CDR3 in DNA: TGTGCCTGGAGTGACAGGGGGCTAAGCAATCAGCCCCAGCATTTT. The chain employs TRBV30 and TRBJ1-5; 9 bases fit TRBD1. V shed 1 base and J 1 base; nucleotides not matched to a gene: 2. The CDR3 runs to 15 residues. The V gene's germline CDR1 is GTSNPN and CDR2 SVGIG (reference sequence).

This rearrangement joins TRBV7-2 to TRBJ2-3; D is unclear. Germline values: CDR1 SGHTA, CDR2 FQGNSA. CDR3 length: 12 residues. V gave up 4 bases and J gave up 3 bases, with 5 bases separating them. CDR3 protein: CASSSGTDTQYF. In DNA form, the CDR3 reads TGTGCCAGCAGCTCCGGTACAGATACGCAGTATTTT.

The chain has TRBV29-1 and TRBJ2-7, with D possibly matching TRBD1 (5 bases). This CDR3 has 15 residues. With 4 bases removed from V and 0 bases from J, the gap between germline ends came to 16 bases. Per germline, CDR1 SQVTM and CDR2 ANQGSEA. The CDR3 DNA reads TGCAGCGTTGGTCCCAATAGGGGAAGCTCCTACGAGCAGTACTTC. Translated: CSVGPNRGSSYEQYF.

The gene calls are TRBV18 and TRBJ2-2; D unresolved. Trimming pared 1 base from V and 5 bases from J, leaving 8 bases between. This CDR3 has 14 residues. CDR1 KGHSH and CDR2 LQKENI come from the germline V gene. The CDR3 DNA sequence: TGTGCCAGCTCACCACAGGGTTCGACCGGGGAGCTGTTTTTT. Translation gives CASSPQGSTGELFF.

This clone has only one observation. CDR3 loop: CASSPAQGISNYGYTF. The CDR3 DNA sequence: TGCGCCAGCAGCCCCGCTCAGGGGATCTCTAACTATGGCTACACCTTC. The rearrangement uses TRBV23-1 and TRBJ1-2; the D gene is possibly TRBD1 (6 bases). TRBV23-1 is marked as an open reading frame, function uncertain. Trimming stripped 6 bases from V and 0 bases from J, with 17 bases between. This CDR3 is built from 16 residues.

The V and J genes are TRBV7-2 and TRBJ2-4; TRBD1 aligns across 8 bases. The CDR3 consists of 17 residues. Germline lookup yields CDR1 SGHTA and CDR2 FQGNSA. The junction had 9 bases not matched to a gene; V was cut back by 4 bases and J by 1 base. The CDR3 DNA reads TGTGCCAGCAGCTCGCTCAGGGGGCGAGAGGCCAAAAACATTCAGTACTTC. It translates to CASSSLRGREAKNIQYF.

This chain uses TRBV18 with TRBJ2-3, with D maybe TRBD2 (5 bases). The germline CDR1 and CDR2 sequences are KGHSH and LQKENI. The CDR3 loop spans 15 amino acids. With 2 bases removed from V and 0 bases from J, the gap between germline ends came to 9 bases. The CDR3 here is CASSPTGISTDTQYF. The CDR3 DNA is TGTGCCAGCTCACCAACCGGGATCAGCACAGATACGCAGTATTTT.

The CDR3 nucleotides read TGTGCCTGGAGTGTAGGACAGGCCTACGAGCAGTACTTC. It specifies CAWSVGQAYEQYF. The chain recombines TRBV30 with TRBJ2-7; 7 bases are a match to TRBD1. The CDR3 is 13 amino acids. J gave up 2 bases and V 0 bases, and 1 base lay outside the gene matches. Germline CDR1 is GTSNPN and CDR2 is SVGIG (reference sequence).

This clone was observed a single time. The genes are TRBV18 and TRBJ2-1; D not certain. Germline V gene data show CDR1 as KGHSH and CDR2 as LQKENI. This CDR3 contains 13 residues. V was shortened by 5 bases and J by 4 bases, with 9 bases between the two germline ends. In DNA, the CDR3 is TGTGCCAGCTCAACATCTAAGTACAATGAGCAGTTCTTC. Translation gives CASSTSKYNEQFF.

CDR3 DNA: TGTGCCTGGGGGACGGCCGGAGGAACTGAAGCTTTCTTT. It specifies CAWGTAGGTEAFF. The chain employs TRBV30 and TRBJ1-1; possible D gene TRBD1, 5 bases. The CDR3 has 13 residues. CDR1 is GTSNPN, CDR2 SVGIG, per germline (reference sequence). V shed 5 bases and J shed 5 bases, with 15 bases lying between them.

The V gene is TRBV23-1, the J gene TRBJ2-3; D is undetermined. TRBV23-1 is given ORF status, its function remaining uncertain. Trimming removed 1 base at V and 3 bases at J, with 8 bases between. The CDR3 is 14 residues long. CDR3 in DNA: TGCGCCAGCAGTCAATACACCGGGACAGATACGCAGTATTTT. Residues: CASSQYTGTDTQYF.

This chain uses TRBV2 with TRBJ2-7; possible D gene TRBD1, 5 bases. Trimming stripped 8 bases from V and 0 bases from J, with 17 bases between. The CDR3 is made up of 15 amino acids. Looked up from germline, CDR1 is SNHLY and CDR2 is FYNNEI. This CDR3 reads CASRRVGQSSYEQYF. CDR3 bases: TGTGCCAGCCGTAGAGTGGGGCAAAGCTCCTACGAGCAGTACTTC.

This chain connects TRBV23-1 to TRBJ1-2, with D unclear. TRBV23-1 is annotated as an ORF whose role is uncertain. Trimming removed 2 bases from V and 4 bases from J, with 11 bases in between. This CDR3 contains 14 residues. The chain's CDR3 is CASSQPPASYGYTF. CDR3 nucleotide sequence: TGCGCCAGCAGTCAACCGCCAGCCTCCTATGGCTACACCTTC.

This rearrangement joins TRBV25-1 to TRBJ2-2; TRBD2 agrees at 7 bases. The CDR3 covers 14 residues. After removal of 6 bases from V and 2 bases from J, the junction contained 3 bases not matched to a gene. Per germline, CDR1 MGHDK and CDR2 SYGVNS. Here the CDR3 reads CASRASGNTGELFF. In nucleotides, the CDR3 is TGTGCCAGCAGAGCTAGCGGTAACACCGGGGAGCTGTTTTTT.

The table lists this clone with a few counts. The V call is TRBV19, the J call TRBJ1-2; D not certain. The CDR3 extends over 13 amino acids. In germline, CDR1 is LNHDA, CDR2 SQIVND (reference sequence). The V end lost 10 bases, the J end lost 5 bases, and 17 bases lay between the germline ends. CDR3 sequence (DNA): TGTGCCACCACAACCGGGCCAGGATATGGCTACACCTTC. Translating it yields CATTTGPGYGYTF.

The chain couples TRBV9 to TRBJ2-7; 9 bases agree with TRBD2. Germline V CDR1 and CDR2: SGDLS, YYNGEE. The length of the CDR3 is 16 residues. V dropped 0 bases and J dropped 5; count of bases not matched to a gene: 9. CDR3 DNA: TGTGCCAGCAGCGTAGGCGGTAGCGGGAGTTTTCACGAGCAGTACTTC. Protein product: CASSVGGSGSFHEQYF.